This T cell receptor (beta chain) was observed in a study of T cells in Graves' hyperthyroidism and ophthalmopathy. The junction had 14 bases not matched to a gene; V was cut back by 8 bases and J by 3 bases. Germline V lookup: CDR1 MRHNA, CDR2 SNTAGT. The CDR3 is 17 amino acids. Regions amplified from RNA transcripts were the TCR beta CDR3 regions. With the HTBI primer set, the TCR CDR3 went through a first round of RT-PCR. TCRdb passed the multiplex PCR reads through MiXCR, listing each CDR3 protein once. The sample holds around 610,000 distinct CDR3 sequences, approximately 15% seen once. Notes on the study in general: Ophthalmopathy onset followed model prediction by a median around six months.

Lactation, pregnancy, other autoimmune disease or uncontrolled infection led to exclusion of patients. This clonotype was counted many times. Its antigen is undetermined. Sequenced input: blood. V usage is TRBV6-4 and J usage is TRBJ2-7, with TRBD2 identical over 12 bases. The sequence was collected from a woman in her forties with Graves' ophthalmopathy. The DNA for the CDR3 is TGTGCCAGCGGGCCGACTAGCGGGAGAGTAGAGGGCTACGAGCAGTACTTC. Amino acid sequence: CASGPTSGRVEGYEQYF.